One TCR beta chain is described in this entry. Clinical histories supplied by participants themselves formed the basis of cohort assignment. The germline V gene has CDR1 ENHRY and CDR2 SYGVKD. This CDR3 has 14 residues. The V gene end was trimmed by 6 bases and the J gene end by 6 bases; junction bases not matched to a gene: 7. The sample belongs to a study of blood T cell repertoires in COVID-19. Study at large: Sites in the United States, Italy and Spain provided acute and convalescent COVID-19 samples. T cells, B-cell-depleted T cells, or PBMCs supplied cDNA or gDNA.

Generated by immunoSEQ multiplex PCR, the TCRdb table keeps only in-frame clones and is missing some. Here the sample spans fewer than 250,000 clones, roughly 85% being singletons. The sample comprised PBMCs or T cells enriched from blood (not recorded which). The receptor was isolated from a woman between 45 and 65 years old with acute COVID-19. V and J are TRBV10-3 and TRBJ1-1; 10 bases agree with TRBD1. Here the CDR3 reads CAISLRQGAAEAFF. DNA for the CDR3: TGTGCCATCAGCCTGAGACAGGGGGCGGCTGAAGCTTTCTTT.